The source of this TCR beta chain is a study of blood T cell repertoires in COVID-19. Overall study: Specimens from acute and convalescent COVID-19 originated in the United States, Italy and Spain. PBMCs, B-cell-depleted T cells, or T cells provided the cDNA or gDNA that made up the material.

How the authors handled the data: Researchers report that nucleated cell counts were estimated from reference gene primer amplification. The table came from immunoSEQ multiplex PCR; TCRdb's copy has only in-frame clones and leaves some out. V, J and clone size derive from that table, while D and trimming were established from the DNA sequence. The sample carries more than 60,000 clones, roughly four fifths recorded once. Trimming cost V 3 bases and J 4 bases; bases outside gene matches: 8. This CDR3 comprises 15 residues. Germline CDR1 and CDR2: LNHDA and SQIVND (reference sequence). V and J are TRBV19 and TRBJ1-2, with TRBD1 matching over 7 bases. The sequence derives from a man aged 60-69 years with acute or convalescent COVID-19. The sequenced material came from peripheral blood. In DNA form, the CDR3 reads TGTGCCAGTAGTATCCCGGACAGGCCGTCCTATGGCTACACCTTC. Its translation is CASSIPDRPSYGYTF.